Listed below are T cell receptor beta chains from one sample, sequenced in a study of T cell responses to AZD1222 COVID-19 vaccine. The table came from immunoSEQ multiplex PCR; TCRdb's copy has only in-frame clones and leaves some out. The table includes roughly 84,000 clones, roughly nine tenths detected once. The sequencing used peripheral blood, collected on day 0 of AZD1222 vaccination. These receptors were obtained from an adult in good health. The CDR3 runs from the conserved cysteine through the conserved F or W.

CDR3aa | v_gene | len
CATAARWSDNEQFF | TRBV15 | 14
CASSYVGRRTHNEQFF | TRBV6-2/TRBV6-3 | 16
CASSLVTTSGRWGTDTQYF | TRBV7-9 | 19
CASSQPDRAGYGYTF | TRBV4-3 | 15
CASSQDRLAGGPGELFF | TRBV4-2 | 17
CASSLGLTGGQPQHF | TRBV5-5 | 15
CASSYPRTGGVTGELFF | TRBV6-2/TRBV6-3 | 17
CASSHGQGNSPLHF | TRBV3-1/TRBV3-2 | 14
CASSAQQGALTGELFF | TRBV19 | 16
CASSYATGPHSQYF | TRBV5-6 | 14
CASSFDWDSYEQYF | TRBV5-1 | 14
CASSFGGTVTEAFF | TRBV5-8 | 14
CASSFTLRTSGTDTQYF | TRBV5-4 | 17
CASSQDTGPGTEAFF | TRBV3-1/TRBV3-2 | 15
CASSLTSGSTYEQFF | TRBV5-1 | 15
CASSFEPLKQETQYF | TRBV7-6 | 15
CASSRTSGVNNEQFF | TRBV11-1 | 15
CASSPGLAGGRETQYF | TRBV7-7 | 16
CASSSGLEGTDTQYF | TRBV5-4 | 15
CASSYSRDGADTQYF | TRBV6-5 | 15
CASSKVIGGAFQPQHF | TRBV21-1 | 16
CAISNRAMNEDTQYF | TRBV10-3 | 15
CASRTRNGPVVRETQYF | TRBV12-2 | 17
CASDKGGGNYGYTF | TRBV9 | 14
CASSLDQGVGYGYTF | TRBV5-1 | 15
CASSPGQGYMNTEAFF | TRBV11-3 | 16
CASNFGTDEGKLFF | TRBV9 | 14
CSAAQRNGYTF | TRBV20-1 | 11
CAWSAAWVQGAGTEAFF | TRBV30 | 17
CASSPLGLGEPLGSFNQPQHF | TRBV18 | 21
CASSLRDTYNEQFF | TRBV27 | 14
CAIRRDGAGQFF | TRBV10-3 | 12
CASSLGLAGVSNEQFF | TRBV5-6 | 16
CASSMGGGGRTNEQYF | TRBV19 | 16
CASSPPTWETQYF | TRBV18 | 13
CASSPGRGGGSYNEQFF | TRBV6-2/TRBV6-3 | 17
CASRDRDNEQFF | TRBV6-5 | 12
CASSLGLAGIDTQYF | TRBV7-9 | 15
CASSKVRPKTYEQYF | TRBV21-1 | 15
CASSYRGKDEQFF | TRBV12-3/TRBV12-4 | 13
CASSLNPGGLGVEAFF | TRBV13 | 16
CASSTYQGVGEKLFF | TRBV9 | 15
CASRIDSNNEKLFF | TRBV2 | 14
CASSPKTGSRYEQYF | TRBV19 | 15
CASTSWGGDTEAFF | TRBV2 | 14
CASSPRLGGETQYF | TRBV19 | 14
CASSVRDGGGYTF | TRBV18 | 13
CASSPPGSGGRNQPQHF | TRBV18 | 17